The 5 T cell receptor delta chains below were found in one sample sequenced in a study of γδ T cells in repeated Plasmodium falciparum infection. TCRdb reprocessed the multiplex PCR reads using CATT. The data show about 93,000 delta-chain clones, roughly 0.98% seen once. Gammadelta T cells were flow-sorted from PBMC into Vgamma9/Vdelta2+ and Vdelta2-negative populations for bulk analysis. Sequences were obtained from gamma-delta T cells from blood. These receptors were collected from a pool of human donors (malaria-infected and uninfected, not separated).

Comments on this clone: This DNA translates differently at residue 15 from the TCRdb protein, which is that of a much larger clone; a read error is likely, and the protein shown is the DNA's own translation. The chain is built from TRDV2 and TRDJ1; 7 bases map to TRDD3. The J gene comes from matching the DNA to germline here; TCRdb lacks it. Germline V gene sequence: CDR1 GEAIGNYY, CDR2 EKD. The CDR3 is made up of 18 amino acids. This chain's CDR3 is CACVCISWGPPHTDRLIF. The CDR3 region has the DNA TGTGCCTGTGTGTGTATCTCCTGGGGGCCCCCTCACACCGATAGACTCATCTTT.

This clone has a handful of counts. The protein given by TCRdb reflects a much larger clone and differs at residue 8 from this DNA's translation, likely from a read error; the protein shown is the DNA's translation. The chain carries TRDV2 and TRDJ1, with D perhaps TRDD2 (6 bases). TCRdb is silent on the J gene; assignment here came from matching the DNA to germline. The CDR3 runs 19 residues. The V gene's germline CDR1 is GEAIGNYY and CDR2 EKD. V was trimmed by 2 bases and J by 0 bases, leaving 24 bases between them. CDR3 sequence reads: CACDNSYTAAHKDTDKLIF. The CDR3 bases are TGTGCCTGTGACAACTCCTACACGGCTGCCCATAAAGACACCGATAAACTCATCTTT.

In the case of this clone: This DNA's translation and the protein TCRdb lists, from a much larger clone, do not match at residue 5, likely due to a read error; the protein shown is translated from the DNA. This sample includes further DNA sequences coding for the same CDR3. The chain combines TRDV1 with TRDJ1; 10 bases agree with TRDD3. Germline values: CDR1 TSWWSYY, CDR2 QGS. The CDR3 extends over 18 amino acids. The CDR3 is CALLLSYGGYGYTDKLIF. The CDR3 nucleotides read TGCGCTCTCCTACTGTCCTACGGGGGATACGGGTACACCGATAAACTCATCTTT.

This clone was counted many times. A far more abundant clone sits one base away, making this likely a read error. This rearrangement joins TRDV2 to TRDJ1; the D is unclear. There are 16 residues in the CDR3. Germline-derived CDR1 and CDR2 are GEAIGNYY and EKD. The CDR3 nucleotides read TGTGCCTGTGACACCGTGGAGGTCCAGTACACCGATAAACCCATCTTT. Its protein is CACDTVEVQYTDKPIF.

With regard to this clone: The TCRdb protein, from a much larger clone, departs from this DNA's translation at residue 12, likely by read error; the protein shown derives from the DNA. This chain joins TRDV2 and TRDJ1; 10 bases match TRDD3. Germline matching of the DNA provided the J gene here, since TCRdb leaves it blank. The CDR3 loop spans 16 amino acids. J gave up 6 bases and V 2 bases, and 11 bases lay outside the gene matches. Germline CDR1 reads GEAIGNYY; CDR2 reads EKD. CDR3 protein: CACDRLGDKTTNKLIF. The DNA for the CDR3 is TGTGCCTGTGACAGGCTGGGGGATAAGACAACCAATAAACTCATCTTT.